The 12 T cell receptor beta chains reported below all come from one sample, sequenced in a study of blood T cells in healthy people across ages. Then a second PCR, running roughly 6 to 12 cycles, was carried out with a sample-barcoded 5' primer and a J-beta primer mix. MiXCR, run by TCRdb on the 5' RACE reads, gives a single entry per CDR3 protein. The sample carries 800,000 or so distinct CDR3 sequences, approximately 25% recorded once. This sample also belongs to another study, concerning T cells of mothers and their children.

The sequenced sample consisted of blood. The receptors come from a boy younger than 18 in good health.

A single count supports this clonotype. The V and J genes are TRBV20-1 and TRBJ2-1, with a possible D match to TRBD1 (6 bases). The V end lost 3 bases, the J end lost 4 bases, and 25 bases lay between the germline ends. The CDR3 runs to 18 residues. The V gene's germline CDR1 is DFQATT and CDR2 SNEGSKA (reference sequence). The CDR3 sequence is CSARFPRQASLAYNEQFF. As DNA, the CDR3 is TGCAGTGCTAGGTTCCCCCGACAGGCTTCCTTAGCTTACAATGAGCAGTTCTTC.

This clonotype has just a few counts. The gene calls are TRBV6-2 or TRBV6-3 and TRBJ2-5; D gene unclear. The closer fit of TRBJ2-7 to the DNA end suggests the J call may be wrong. This CDR3 has 16 amino acids. CDR1 is MNHEY and CDR2 is SVGEGT in the germline V gene. The CDR3 DNA reads as TGTGCCAGCAGTTACTCAGTTACTCATCCCTCCTACGAGCAGTACTTC. Translated, it gives CASSYSVTHPSYEQYF.

This clonotype was counted only a few times. Sequence at one end of the junction differs from germline and may be a read error. The chain uses TRBV28 and TRBJ2-1, with a tentative D call TRBD2 (5 bases). The germline V gene has CDR1 MDHEN and CDR2 SYDVKM. The CDR3 loop spans 14 amino acids. Written as DNA, the CDR3 is TGCGCCAGCAAGCTAGGGAGTACCTACAATGAGCAGTTCTTC. Amino acid sequence: CASKLGSTYNEQFF.

This clonotype was counted a few times. DNA for the CDR3: TGTGCCAGCTCACCACAGGGAAATTACGCCAATCAGCCCCAGCATTTT. It codes for CASSPQGNYANQPQHF. The J gene is TRBJ1-5, the V gene TRBV18; D not resolved. V gave up 1 base and J gave up 3 bases, with 13 bases separating them. The CDR3 consists of 16 residues. CDR1 is KGHSH and CDR2 is LQKENI in the germline V gene.

This clonotype was seen only a few times. The chain is built from TRBV15 and TRBJ2-1, with D unresolved. V lost 2 bases to trimming and J lost 4 bases, with 6 bases between them. The CDR3 length is 13 residues. Per germline, CDR1 LNHNV and CDR2 YYDKDF (reference sequence). CDR3 residues: CATSRISYNEQFF. The CDR3 bases are TGTGCCACCAGCAGAATCTCGTACAATGAGCAGTTCTTC.

This clonotype was counted between two and nine times. The chain employs TRBV10-3 and TRBJ2-2; no firm D call. Germline V gene sequence: CDR1 ENHRY, CDR2 SYGVKD. V lost 5 bases and J lost 6, with 7 bases in between. The CDR3 has 12 residues. The CDR3 loop is CAISKSAGELFF. CDR3 DNA sequence: TGTGCCATCAGTAAAAGCGCCGGGGAGCTGTTTTTT.

The V and J genes are TRBV3-1 and TRBJ1-2; tentatively, D is TRBD1 (5 bases). The CDR3 spans 14 residues. Germline loops: CDR1 LGHDT, CDR2 YNNKEL (reference sequence). With 4 bases removed from V and 4 bases from J, the gap between germline ends came to 13 bases. In nucleotides, the CDR3 is TGTGCCAGCAGCCGGGGGAGTATGGGCTATGGCTACACCTTC. Amino acid sequence: CASSRGSMGYGYTF. Full variable domain (rest looked up from reference TRBV3-1 and TRBJ1-2): DTAVSQTPKYLVTQMGNDKSIKCEQNLGHDTMYWYKQDSKKFLKIMFSYNNKELIINETVPNRFSPKSPDKAHLNLHINSLELGDSAVYFCASSRGSMGYGYTFGSGTRLTVV.

CDR3 protein: CASSPLGLTGEQYF. Here the CDR3 DNA reads TGTGCCAGCAGTCCGTTGGGACTTACGGGCGAGCAGTACTTC. The chain uses TRBV27 and TRBJ2-5, with D maybe TRBD2 (6 bases). The J call is in doubt because the DNA end fits TRBJ2-7 better. This CDR3 comprises 14 residues. Germline-derived CDR1 and CDR2 are MNHEY and SMNVEV (reference sequence).

V and J are TRBV6-5 and TRBJ1-1; D gene ambiguous. Germline V gives CDR1 MNHEY, CDR2 SVGAGI. The CDR3 covers 15 residues. V was cut by 3 bases and J by 0 bases, with 11 bases left in between. This CDR3 reads CASSYRGSMNTEAFF. In DNA form, the CDR3 reads TGTGCCAGCAGTTATAGAGGGAGTATGAACACTGAAGCTTTCTTT.

This chain links TRBV28 with TRBJ1-3; D perhaps matches TRBD1 (5 bases). V was clipped by 9 bases and J by 0 bases, with 12 bases between them. This CDR3 has 14 amino acids. The germline V gene has CDR1 MDHEN and CDR2 SYDVKM. The CDR3 DNA sequence: TGTGCCAGTCCCCAGGGAATCTCTGGAAACACCATATATTTT. Translated, it gives CASPQGISGNTIYF.

This clonotype has just a few counts. This chain joins TRBV11-2 and TRBJ2-1; a possible D gene is TRBD1 (6 bases). CDR3 size: 15 residues. Germline V gives CDR1 SGHAT, CDR2 FQNNGV. V lost 0 bases and J lost 4, with 10 bases in between. This CDR3 is CASSLEDSPYNEQFF. The DNA of the CDR3 is TGTGCCAGCAGCTTAGAGGACAGCCCTTACAATGAGCAGTTCTTC. Full variable domain (remainder filled in from reference TRBV11-2 and TRBJ2-1): EAGVAQSPRYKIIEKRQSVAFWCNPISGHATLYWYQQILGQGPKLLIQFQNNGVVDDSQLPKDRFSAERLKGVDSTLKIQPAKLEDSAVYLCASSLEDSPYNEQFFGPGTRLTVL.

The rearrangement joins TRBV7-2 to TRBJ2-7, with D perhaps being TRBD1 or TRBD2 (5 bases each). Germline CDR1 reads SGHTA; CDR2 reads FQGNSA. The CDR3 spans 12 residues. Trimming took 11 bases from V and 3 from J, leaving 14 bases between them. The CDR3 spells CASGLKNYEQYF. The CDR3 DNA sequence: TGTGCCTCGGGGCTGAAAAACTACGAGCAGTACTTC. The variable domain in full, with the rest retrieved from reference TRBV7-2 and TRBJ2-7, is GAGVSQSPSNKVTEKGKDVELRCDPISGHTALYWYRQSLGQGLEFLIYFQGNSAPDKSGLPSDRFSAERTGGSVSTLTIQRTQQEDSAVYLCASGLKNYEQYFGPGTRLTVT.